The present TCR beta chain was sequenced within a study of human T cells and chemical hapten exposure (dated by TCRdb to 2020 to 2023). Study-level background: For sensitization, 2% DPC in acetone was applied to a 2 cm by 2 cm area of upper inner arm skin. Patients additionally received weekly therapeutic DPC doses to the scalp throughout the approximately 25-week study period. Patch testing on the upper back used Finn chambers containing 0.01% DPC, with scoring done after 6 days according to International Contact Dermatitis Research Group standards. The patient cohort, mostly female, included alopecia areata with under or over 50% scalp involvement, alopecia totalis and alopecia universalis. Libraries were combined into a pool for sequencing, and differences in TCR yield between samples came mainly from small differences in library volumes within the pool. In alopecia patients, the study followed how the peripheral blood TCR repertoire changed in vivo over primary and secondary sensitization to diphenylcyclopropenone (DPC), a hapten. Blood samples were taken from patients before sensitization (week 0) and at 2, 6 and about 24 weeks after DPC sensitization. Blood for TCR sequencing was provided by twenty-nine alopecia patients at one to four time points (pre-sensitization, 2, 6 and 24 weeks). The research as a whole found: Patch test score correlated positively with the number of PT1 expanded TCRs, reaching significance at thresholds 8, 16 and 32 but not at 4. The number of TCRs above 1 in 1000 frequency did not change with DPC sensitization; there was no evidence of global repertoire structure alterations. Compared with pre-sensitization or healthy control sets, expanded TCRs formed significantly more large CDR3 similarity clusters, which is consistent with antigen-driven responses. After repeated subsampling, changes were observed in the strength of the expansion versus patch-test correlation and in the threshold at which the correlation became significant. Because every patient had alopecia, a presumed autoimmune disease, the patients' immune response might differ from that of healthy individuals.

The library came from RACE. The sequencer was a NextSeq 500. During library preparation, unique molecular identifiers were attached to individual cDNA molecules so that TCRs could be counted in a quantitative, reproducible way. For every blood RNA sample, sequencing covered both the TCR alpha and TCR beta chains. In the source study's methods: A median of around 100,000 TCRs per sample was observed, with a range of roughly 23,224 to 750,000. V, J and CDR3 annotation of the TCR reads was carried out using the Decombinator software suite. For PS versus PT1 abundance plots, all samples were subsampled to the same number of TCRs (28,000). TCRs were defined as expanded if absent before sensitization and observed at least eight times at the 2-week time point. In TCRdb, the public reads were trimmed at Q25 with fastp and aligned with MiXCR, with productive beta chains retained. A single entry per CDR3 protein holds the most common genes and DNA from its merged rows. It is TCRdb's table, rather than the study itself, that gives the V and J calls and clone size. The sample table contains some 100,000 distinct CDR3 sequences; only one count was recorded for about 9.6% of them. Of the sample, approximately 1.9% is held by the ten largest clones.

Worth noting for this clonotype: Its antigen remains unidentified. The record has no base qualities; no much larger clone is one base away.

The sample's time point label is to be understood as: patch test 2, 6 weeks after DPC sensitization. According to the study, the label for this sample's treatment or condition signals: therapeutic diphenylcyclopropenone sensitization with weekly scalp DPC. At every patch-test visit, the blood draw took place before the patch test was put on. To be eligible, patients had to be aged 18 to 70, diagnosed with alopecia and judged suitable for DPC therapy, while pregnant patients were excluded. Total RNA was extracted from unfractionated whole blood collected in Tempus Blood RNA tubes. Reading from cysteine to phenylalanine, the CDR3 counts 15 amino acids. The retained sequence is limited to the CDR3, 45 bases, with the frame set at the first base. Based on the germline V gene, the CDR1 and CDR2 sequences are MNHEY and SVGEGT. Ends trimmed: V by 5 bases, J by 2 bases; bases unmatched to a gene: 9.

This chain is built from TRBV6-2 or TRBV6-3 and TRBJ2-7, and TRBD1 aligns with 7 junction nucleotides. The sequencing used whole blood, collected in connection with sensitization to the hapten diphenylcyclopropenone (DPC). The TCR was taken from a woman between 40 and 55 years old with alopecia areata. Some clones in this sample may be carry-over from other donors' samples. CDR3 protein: CASSQIPQGTYEQYF. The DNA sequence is TGTGCCAGCAGTCAAATCCCACAGGGGACCTACGAGCAGTACTTC.